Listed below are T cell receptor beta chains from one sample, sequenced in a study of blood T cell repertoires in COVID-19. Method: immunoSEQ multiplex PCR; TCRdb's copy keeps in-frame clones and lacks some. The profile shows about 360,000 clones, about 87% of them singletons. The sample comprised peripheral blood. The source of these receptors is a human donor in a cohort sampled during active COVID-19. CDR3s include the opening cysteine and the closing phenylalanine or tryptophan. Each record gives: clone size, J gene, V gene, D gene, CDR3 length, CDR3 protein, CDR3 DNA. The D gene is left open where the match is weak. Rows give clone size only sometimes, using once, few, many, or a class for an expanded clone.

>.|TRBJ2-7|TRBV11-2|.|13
CASSLAPLREQYF
TGTGCCAGCAGCTTAGCACCCCTCAGGGAGCAGTACTTC
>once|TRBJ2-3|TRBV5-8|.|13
CASSWRQLDTQYF
TGTGCCAGCAGCTGGAGACAGCTAGATACGCAGTATTTT
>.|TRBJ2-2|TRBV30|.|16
CARLDRTSFVPGELFF
TGTGCCCGACTTGACCGGACATCTTTCGTCCCCGGGGAGCTGTTTTTT
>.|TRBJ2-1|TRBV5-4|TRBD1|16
CASSRAPGQGNNEQFF
TGTGCCAGCAGCCGGGCCCCGGGACAGGGCAACAATGAGCAGTTCTTC
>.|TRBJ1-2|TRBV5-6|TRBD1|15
CASSSQGQGRGGYTF
TGTGCCAGCAGCTCCCAGGGACAGGGGAGAGGTGGCTACACCTTC
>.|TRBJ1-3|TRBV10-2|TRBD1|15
CASGERTGSINTIYF
TGCGCCAGCGGGGAGAGGACAGGTTCTATAAACACCATATATTTT
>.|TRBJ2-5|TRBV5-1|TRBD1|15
CASSKQTGGDETQYF
TGCGCCAGCAGCAAACAGACAGGGGGCGATGAGACCCAGTACTTC
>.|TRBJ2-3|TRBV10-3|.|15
CAISGSGRRTDTQYF
TGTGCCATCAGTGGCTCAGGGCGGCGCACAGATACGCAGTATTTT
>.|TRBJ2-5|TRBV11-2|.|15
CASSIRQTSQETQYF
TGTGCCAGCAGCATACGACAGACCTCCCAAGAGACCCAGTACTTC
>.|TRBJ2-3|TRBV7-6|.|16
CASSLRVKGLTDTQYF
TGTGCCAGCAGCTTACGGGTGAAGGGGCTAACAGATACGCAGTATTTT
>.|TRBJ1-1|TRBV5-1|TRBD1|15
CASSLAAGGNSEAFF
TGCGCCAGCAGCTTGGCGGCAGGGGGGAACTCTGAAGCTTTCTTT
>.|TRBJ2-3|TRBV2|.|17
CASSEYSDRTSEDTQYF
TGTGCCAGCAGTGAATATTCGGACAGAACCTCTGAGGATACGCAGTATTTT